This TCR beta chain was sequenced during a study of blood T cells in healthy people across ages. In regard to this clonotype: A much larger clone lies a single base off, so this may be a read error.

Looked up from germline, CDR1 is ENHRY and CDR2 is SYGVKD. The length of the CDR3 is 13 residues. V shed 4 bases and J shed 5 bases, with 12 bases lying between them. Primed by a sample-barcoded 5' primer and a J-beta primer mix, a second PCR proceeded for 7 to 11 cycles. Each CDR3 protein gets one entry after TCRdb re-called the 5' RACE reads with MiXCR. This sample has 1.5 million to 2 million distinct CDR3 sequences; about 28% occur once, and the top ten carry roughly 8%. J is TRBJ2-7 and V is TRBV10-3; D unclear. The source of this sequence is a woman in her twenties or thirties in good health. The sequenced material came from blood. CDR3 DNA sequence: TGTGCCATCAGTGTAAGTGGGTTGAACGAGCAGTACTTC. It yields the protein CAISVSGLNEQYF.